Each of the 22 T cell receptor beta chains below was sequenced from the same sample in a study of shared clonotypes between healthy human individuals. The protocol was immunoSEQ multiplex PCR, while the TCRdb copy is restricted to in-frame clones and leaves out a portion. The repertoire has about 480,000 clones, about 79% of them found once; the top ten carry around 12%. Sequenced material: PBMCs. The receptors were gathered from a woman between 40 and 55 years old in good health. Some clones in this sample may be carry-over from other donors' samples.

In this sample, this clone turned up a few times. The chain recombines TRBV27 with TRBJ1-5; D remains unclear. CDR3 size: 15 residues. The V end was cut by 5 bases, the J end by 9 bases, with 20 bases between. Germline V lookup: CDR1 MNHEY, CDR2 SMNVEV (reference sequence). The CDR3 is CASSPTPRARGPQHF. The CDR3, as DNA: TGTGCCAGCAGTCCCACCCCCCGGGCGCGAGGGCCCCAGCATTTT.

This rearrangement joins TRBV27 to TRBJ2-1; the match to TRBD2 covers 8 bases. Trimming cost V 8 bases and J 3 bases; bases outside gene matches: 6. Per germline, CDR1 MNHEY and CDR2 SMNVEV (reference sequence). CDR3 length: 14 residues. The CDR3 sequence is CASRLALIYNEQFF. The CDR3 DNA follows: TGTGCCAGCCGACTAGCGCTAATCTACAATGAGCAGTTCTTC.

This sequence joins TRBV4-2 and TRBJ1-4; 7 positions match TRBD1. The CDR3 runs to 16 residues. The germline V gene has CDR1 LGHNA and CDR2 YNFKEQ. V shed 1 base, J shed 3 bases, and the junction held 5 bases outside the gene matches. The CDR3 here is CASSQALGTANEKLFF. In DNA form, the CDR3 reads TGTGCCAGCAGCCAAGCTCTTGGGACAGCTAATGAAAAACTGTTTTTT.

The chain uses TRBV7-8 and TRBJ2-1, with 14 bases lining up with TRBD2. The CDR3 contains 18 residues. Germline CDR1 SGHVS, CDR2 FQNEAQ. Germline trimming cut 1 base from V and 9 bases from J; bases unmatched to any gene: 11. The DNA for the CDR3 is TGTGCCAGCAGCTTAGTGGGGTGGACTAGCGGGAGGTCGGGTGAGCAGTTCTTC. It yields the protein CASSLVGWTSGRSGEQFF.

V gene TRBV30 combines with J gene TRBJ2-7; 11 bases map to TRBD2. Trimming at V came to 5 bases and at J to 3 bases, leaving 9 bases not matched to a gene. Germline CDR1 reads GTSNPN; CDR2 reads SVGIG (reference sequence). The CDR3 is 15 amino acids. CDR3 sequence: CAWGWTSGSGYEQYF. The CDR3 nucleotides are TGTGCCTGGGGGTGGACTAGCGGGTCGGGCTACGAGCAGTACTTC.

In its sample, this clone was seen a few times. The genes are TRBV6-1 and TRBJ2-1; possibly TRBD2 for D (5 bases). The CDR3 is 16 amino acids. CDR1 is MNHNS and CDR2 is SASEGT in the germline V gene. V lost 1 base and J lost 4, with 14 bases in between. CDR3 sequence (DNA): TGTGCCAGCAGTGAAGGGAGCGGAGAGGCTTACAATGAGCAGTTCTTC. Translating gives CASSEGSGEAYNEQFF.

The chain links TRBV5-4 to TRBJ2-1; a possible D gene is TRBD2 (5 bases). V was clipped by 2 bases and J by 8 bases, with 11 bases between them. This CDR3 is 13 amino acids long. Germline values: CDR1 SGHNT, CDR2 YYREEE (reference sequence). The CDR3 spells CASSFGAAHEQFF. CDR3 in DNA: TGTGCCAGCAGCTTCGGAGCGGCCCATGAGCAGTTCTTC.

The chain recombines TRBV25-1 with TRBJ1-4; 8 bases fit TRBD1. J lost 8 bases, V lost 6 bases, and 8 bases had no gene match. The germline V gene encodes CDR1 MGHDK and CDR2 SYGVNS. The CDR3 length is 14 residues. The CDR3: CASSTQGAGEKLFF. CDR3 DNA sequence: TGTGCCAGCAGCACTCAGGGGGCTGGGGAAAAACTGTTTTTT.

This clone has only one observation. This chain links TRBV7-8 with TRBJ2-2, with 10 nucleotides matching TRBD2. This CDR3 is 18 amino acids long. Trimming at V came to 5 bases and at J to 1 base, leaving 10 bases not matched to a gene. Per the germline V gene, CDR1 is SGHVS and CDR2 is FQNEAQ. CDR3 nucleotide sequence: TGTGCCAGCAGCCTCCGATCTAGCGGGAGTTTGAACACCGGGGAGCTGTTTTTT. This sequence encodes CASSLRSSGSLNTGELFF.

J is TRBJ2-5 and V is TRBV6-6, with 8 nucleotides matching TRBD2. Trimming removed 2 bases from V and 4 bases from J; junction bases left unmatched: 9. This CDR3 is 16 amino acids long. CDR1 and CDR2 from the germline V gene are MNHNY and SVGAGI (reference sequence). The CDR3 reads CASSYPGAGAGETQYF. The CDR3 nucleotides read TGTGCCAGCAGTTACCCGGGAGCGGGAGCGGGAGAGACCCAGTACTTC.

V gene TRBV11-2 combines with J gene TRBJ2-2; no definite D call. Trimming removed 1 base at V and 0 bases at J, with 6 bases between. This CDR3 contains 15 residues. Germline V lookup: CDR1 SGHAT, CDR2 FQNNGV. For the CDR3, the DNA is TGTGCCAGCAGCTTAGGTCGGGCGAACACCGGGGAGCTGTTTTTT. Its translation: CASSLGRANTGELFF.

J is TRBJ2-1 and V is TRBV7-2; possible D gene TRBD2, 6 bases. The CDR3 is 13 residues long. Germline assignment: CDR1 SGHTA and CDR2 FQGNSA. V gave up 7 bases and J gave up 10 bases, with 17 bases separating them. Here the CDR3 DNA reads TGTGCCAGCACATCCGGGACTCCATGGGAGCAGTTCTTC. Its protein is CASTSGTPWEQFF.

The chain carries TRBV10-2 and TRBJ2-1; the match to TRBD2 covers 12 bases. The CDR3 runs 15 residues. In germline, CDR1 is WSHSY, CDR2 SAAADI. V shed 6 bases and J 6 bases; nucleotides not matched to a gene: 6. The CDR3 reads CASRAGLAGFNEQFF. CDR3 in DNA: TGCGCCAGCAGGGCTGGACTAGCGGGATTCAATGAGCAGTTCTTC.

This chain uses TRBV6-6 with TRBJ1-4; D is possibly TRBD1 (6 bases). CDR3 size: 14 residues. Germline V gene lookup returns CDR1 MNHNY and CDR2 SVGAGI (reference sequence). V lost 6 bases, J lost 1 base, and 9 bases lay in between. The CDR3 protein is CASSRRGTNEKLFF. The CDR3 region has the DNA TGTGCCAGCAGCCGCAGGGGAACTAATGAAAAACTGTTTTTT.

V usage is TRBV28 and J usage is TRBJ1-1, with 7 bases that match TRBD1. Per germline, CDR1 MDHEN and CDR2 SYDVKM. This CDR3 contains 16 residues. V shed 5 bases, J shed 4 bases, and the junction held 13 bases outside the gene matches. The CDR3 region is CASSPLLTTGVTEAFF. DNA of the CDR3: TGTGCCAGCAGTCCTCTCCTAACTACAGGGGTCACTGAAGCTTTCTTT.

CDR3 nucleotides: TGCAGCGTCCGACATGGCTACGAGCAGTACTTC. This sequence encodes CSVRHGYEQYF. The chain carries TRBV29-1 and TRBJ2-7, with D hard to call. The germline V gene encodes CDR1 SQVTM and CDR2 ANQGSEA. V was trimmed by 6 bases and J by 3 bases, leaving 9 bases between them. This CDR3 comprises 11 residues.

The gene calls are TRBV4-1 and TRBJ2-6; D gene uncertain. The CDR3 is 16 amino acids. Germline assignment: CDR1 MGHRA and CDR2 YSYEKL. Trimming cost V 0 bases and J 0 bases, with 6 bases left between them. Written as DNA, the CDR3 is TGCGCCAGCAGCCAAGATCTAGGCTCTGGGGCCAACGTCCTGACTTTC. It translates to CASSQDLGSGANVLTF.

The CDR3, as DNA: TGCAGCGTTGAAGAGGTCAGCTATGGCTACACCTTC. Amino acid sequence: CSVEEVSYGYTF. The gene calls are TRBV29-1 and TRBJ1-2; D unresolved. The ends were cut back, 0 bases at V and 4 bases at J, with 6 bases in the middle. CDR1 is SQVTM and CDR2 is ANQGSEA in the germline V gene. The CDR3 has 12 residues.

V gene TRBV19 combines with J gene TRBJ2-7; possibly TRBD2 for D (6 bases). The V end lost 4 bases, the J end lost 0 bases, and 10 bases lay between the germline ends. CDR3 length: 14 residues. The germline CDR1 and CDR2 sequences are LNHDA and SQIVND (reference sequence). The CDR3 DNA reads as TGTGCCAGTAGTAACCCGGGAGCCTCCTACGAGCAGTACTTC. This gives the protein CASSNPGASYEQYF.

This clone occurred once. V gene TRBV10-3 combines with J gene TRBJ2-7; D call uncertain. V lost 0 bases, J lost 6 bases, and 9 bases lay in between. Per germline, CDR1 ENHRY and CDR2 SYGVKD. This CDR3 is 13 amino acids long. The CDR3 DNA is TGTGCCATCAGTGAGTCGCTCTTCGGCGAGCAGTACTTC. It yields the protein CAISESLFGEQYF.

In this sample, this clone turned up a few times. The chain couples TRBV7-3 to TRBJ2-5, with 12 bases matching TRBD2. Trimming removed 8 bases from V and 2 bases from J; junction bases left unmatched: 6. This CDR3 is 15 amino acids long. Per germline, CDR1 SGHTA and CDR2 FQGTGA. Written as DNA, the CDR3 is TGTGCCAGCTCTCGGACTAGCGGGACTCAAGAGACCCAGTACTTC. Translation gives CASSRTSGTQETQYF. The full variable domain, completed using reference TRBV7-3 and TRBJ2-5, is GAGVSQTPSNKVTEKGKYVELRCDPISGHTALYWYRQSLGQGPEFLIYFQGTGAADDSGLPNDRFFAVRPEGSVSTLKIQRTERGDSAVYLCASSRTSGTQETQYFGPGTRLLVL.

This chain uses TRBV4-1 with TRBJ1-2; 8 bases line up with TRBD1. Losses at the gene ends were 4 bases for V and 4 bases for J; bases not matched to a gene: 14. This CDR3 is built from 17 residues. Germline CDR1 and CDR2: MGHRA and YSYEKL. This CDR3 is CASSPSPDRGRSYGYTF. The CDR3 region has the DNA TGCGCCAGCAGCCCCTCCCCCGACAGGGGAAGGTCCTATGGCTACACCTTC.